A selection of T cell receptor beta chains follows, all from one sample in a study of early T cells in non-severe SARS-CoV-2 infection. TCRdb re-derived calls from the 5' RACE reads in MiXCR, one entry per CDR3 protein. The data hold roughly 70,000 distinct CDR3 sequences, with about 19% observed a single time. Sequencing used whole blood, obtained at baseline. All receptors derive from an adult who was a healthcare worker with PCR-confirmed SARS-CoV-2 infection or an uninfected control (not recorded which). The CDR3 runs from the conserved cysteine through the conserved F or W.

>TRBJ2-3|TRBV5-6
CASSTLAGPSTDTQYF
>TRBJ2-7|TRBV20-1
CSAPLSQGGTYEQYF
>TRBJ2-1|TRBV5-8
CASSFLGTPDIF
>TRBJ2-7|TRBV11-2
CASSLWTGTSSYEQYF
>TRBJ2-7|TRBV5-4
CASSFTSSSYEQYF
>TRBJ1-4|TRBV4-1
CASSLHGAEKLFF
>TRBJ2-7|TRBV7-8
CASSSPPGLAGAAYEQYF
>TRBJ1-2|TRBV6-6
CASREPTGRSYPNYGYTF
>TRBJ1-2|TRBV6-1
CASRSGTGLPTMSYTF
>TRBJ1-3|TRBV6-1
CASSVTTGNTIYF
>TRBJ1-4|TRBV9
CASSLFTGGSEKLFF
>TRBJ2-5|TRBV5-1
CASSLALAAQETQYF
>TRBJ2-7|TRBV5-1
CASNLGTDSPYEQYF
>TRBJ1-2|TRBV7-9
CASTESTGAHYGYTF
>TRBJ1-2|TRBV20-1
CSASLRMDYGYTF
>TRBJ1-2|TRBV10-3
CAISPRSGEVTRSYTF
>TRBJ2-7|TRBV12-3/TRBV12-4
CASSMGQGGRQYF
>TRBJ2-3|TRBV9
CASTPGGLAGDTQYF
>TRBJ2-6|TRBV20-1
CSARVDSHSGANVLTF
>TRBJ2-1|TRBV2
CASAPGSYNEQFF
>TRBJ2-7|TRBV5-5
CASSQGEWDEQYF
>TRBJ2-5|TRBV5-1
CASSLGLAGVETQYF
>TRBJ2-5|TRBV7-2
CASSLGGLAGETQYF
>TRBJ2-3|TRBV10-3
CAISERWTSSSTDTQYF
>TRBJ2-7|TRBV11-1
CASSLPVSYEQYF
>TRBJ2-5|TRBV3-1
CASSQVGGGGRETQYF
>TRBJ2-5|TRBV7-9
CASSPEERMTQYF
>TRBJ1-2|TRBV7-2
CASSTLYRRFNYGYTF
>TRBJ1-3|TRBV21-1
CASSSDSAHSGNTIYF
>TRBJ2-5|TRBV3-1
CASSQHGETQYF
>TRBJ2-7|TRBV12-3/TRBV12-4
CASSLPSYEQYF
>TRBJ1-2|TRBV5-1
CASSLVSGSGGYTF
>TRBJ2-7|TRBV19
CASSNPGQGFYEQYF
>TRBJ1-1|TRBV7-9
CASFAQGANTEAFF
>TRBJ2-2|TRBV13
CASSLPGGTGELFF
>TRBJ2-1|TRBV20-1
CSAVSGGAESYNEQFF
>TRBJ2-7|TRBV18
CASSPPGGREQYF
>TRBJ2-5|TRBV5-1
CASSRGEMTQYF
>TRBJ1-5|TRBV4-2
CASSQEGLEGQPQHF
>TRBJ2-1|TRBV11-2
CASSLDLGVSSYNEQFF
>TRBJ2-5|TRBV5-1
CASSLGANQETQYF
>TRBJ2-1|TRBV11-1
CASSPPGGDRDLNEQFF
>TRBJ2-3|TRBV7-2
CASSSGRLAGSDTQYF
>TRBJ1-2|TRBV2
CASSEVSGVYGYTF
>TRBJ1-1|TRBV5-1
CASSLARTNTEAFF
>TRBJ2-1|TRBV18
CASSPGAIQGDEQFF
>TRBJ2-5|TRBV5-1
CASSPGTEDQTQYF
>TRBJ1-1|TRBV20-1
CSARDFQGVWGTEAFF
>TRBJ2-6|TRBV4-1
CASSPRSGGPSGANVLTF
>TRBJ1-5|TRBV21-1
CASEGALQPQHF
>TRBJ1-2|TRBV2
CASIATGDPYGYTF
>TRBJ1-6|TRBV12-3/TRBV12-4
CASAGHDNSPLHF